This T cell receptor beta chain was identified during a study of shared clonotypes between healthy human individuals. Study findings and constraints: A generally larger estimated richness was seen in naive subsets than in memory subsets. For naive CD4 cells, 4% to 5% of clonotypes were shared across a few donors.

Healthy HIV-negative adults without recent acute infections or vaccinations served as donors. Note on this clone: Its antigen is undetermined.

The CDR3 runs 14 residues. Germline CDR1 and CDR2: MDHEN and SYDVKM. Trimming removed 5 bases from V and 3 bases from J; junction bases left unmatched: 7. For every subset, genomic DNA was evenly distributed across several immunoSEQ plates. TCRdb's table, derived via immunoSEQ multiplex PCR, lists solely in-frame clones and lacks some. The sample shows a few million clones, about nine tenths of them seen only once. The chain couples TRBV28 to TRBJ2-7; TRBD1 aligns across 7 bases. The sequenced material came from naive CD4+ T cells from PBMCs. Subset described: CD45RA+ positively selected. The TCR sequence derives from a man between 18 and 35 years old in good health. Some clones in this sample may be carry-over from other donors' samples. CDR3 sequence (DNA): TGTGCCAGCAGTATCATGACAGGGATCTACGAGCAGTACTTC. It codes for CASSIMTGIYEQYF.